The present entry profiles one T cell receptor beta chain with its context. These data originate in a study of cytomegalovirus exposure and HLA in healthy donors. The CDR3 covers 13 residues. After removal of 4 bases from V and 4 bases from J, the junction contained 4 bases not matched to a gene. Germline CDR1 and CDR2: SGHKS and YYEKEE (reference sequence). Both 60 Vbeta primers and 13 Jbeta primers went into the PCR. The table came from immunoSEQ multiplex PCR; TCRdb's copy has only in-frame clones and leaves some out. The data show just over 150,000 clones, with 60% to 80% seen just once and about 0.93% held by the top ten.

Sample: PBMCs. J is TRBJ1-2 and V is TRBV5-5; 7 nucleotides match TRBD1. The clonotype originates from a woman aged 50 to 65 in good health and CMV-seropositive. Written as DNA, the CDR3 is TGTGCCAGCAGCCCGCGGACAGGCTATGGCTACACCTTC. Protein sequence: CASSPRTGYGYTF.